These 20 T cell receptor beta chains were sequenced from one sample in a study of T cells in Graves' hyperthyroidism and ophthalmopathy. TCR beta CDR3 regions were amplified from RNA transcripts. HTBI primers drove first-round RT-PCR of the TCR CDR3. MiXCR, applied by TCRdb to the multiplex PCR reads, yields one record per CDR3 protein. The sample has about 700,000 distinct CDR3 sequences; around 15% are singletons. What was sequenced was blood. These TCRs come from a woman younger than 35 with Graves' hyperthyroidism.

Many counts were recorded for this clonotype. The CDR3 bases are TGTGCCAGCAGCTTAGTCATGGTCCAAAGCTCCTACAATGAGCAGTTCTTC. Its translation: CASSLVMVQSSYNEQFF. The J gene is TRBJ2-1, the V gene TRBV11-3; D remains ambiguous. The germline V gene encodes CDR1 SGHNT and CDR2 YENEEA. This CDR3 has 17 residues. V was shortened by 1 base and J by 0 bases, with 13 bases between the two germline ends.

This clonotype was recorded a few times. CDR3 in amino acids: CSARDPGGRISGNTIYF. DNA of the CDR3: TGCAGTGCTAGAGATCCCGGGGGACGAATCTCTGGAAACACCATATATTTT. The J gene is TRBJ1-3, the V gene TRBV20-1, with D possibly TRBD1 on 5 matching bases. This CDR3 spans 17 amino acids. The germline V gene encodes CDR1 DFQATT and CDR2 SNEGSKA (reference sequence). V was cut by 0 bases and J by 0 bases, with 15 bases left in between.

This clonotype was counted only a few times. Here the CDR3 DNA reads TGTGCCAGCAGTCCCCAGGGACAGACTAGCAATCAGCCCCAGCATTTT. Its translation: CASSPQGQTSNQPQHF. The chain employs TRBV12-3 or TRBV12-4 and TRBJ1-5; 7 bases align to TRBD1. The CDR3 totals 16 residues. The junction had 7 bases not matched to a gene; V was cut back by 5 bases and J by 0 bases.

This clonotype was observed a few times. The genes are TRBV18 and TRBJ2-1; 11 positions match TRBD2. Germline CDR1 and CDR2: KGHSH and LQKENI. V dropped 2 bases and J dropped 10; count of bases not matched to a gene: 16. This CDR3 region has 18 residues. The CDR3 reads CASSPNPDSGRALGEQFF. For the CDR3, the DNA is TGTGCCAGCTCACCAAACCCCGATAGCGGGAGGGCCTTGGGCGAGCAGTTCTTC.

This clonotype was picked up many times. The rearrangement joins TRBV7-9 to TRBJ2-5, with D perhaps matching TRBD2 (6 bases). The CDR3 consists of 13 residues. Deletions cut 2 bases from V and 5 bases from J, with 9 bases between. CDR1 is SEHNR, CDR2 FQNEAQ, per germline (reference sequence). The CDR3 loop reads CASSLTREETQYF. The DNA of the CDR3 is TGTGCCAGCAGCTTAACTCGGGAGGAGACCCAGTACTTC.

V usage is TRBV30 and J usage is TRBJ2-7, with D tentatively TRBD1 (6 bases). The germline V gene encodes CDR1 GTSNPN and CDR2 SVGIG (reference sequence). Between the trimmed V and J ends, which lost 3 bases and 3 bases, there was a span of 18 bases. The CDR3 sequence is 15 residues long. CDR3 DNA sequence: TGTGCCTGGAGGTTTTGGGACATGTGGGGCTACGAGCAGTACTTC. Encoded protein: CAWRFWDMWGYEQYF.

This clonotype has just a few counts. J is TRBJ2-1 and V is TRBV4-3; D perhaps matches TRBD2 (6 bases). Per the germline V gene, CDR1 is LGHNA and CDR2 is YSLEER. Trimming removed 4 bases from V and 15 bases from J, with 19 bases in between. This CDR3 is built from 13 residues. The CDR3 DNA sequence: TGCGCCAGCAGCCCTACAACGGAGGGCCAGGCGTTCTTC. It yields the protein CASSPTTEGQAFF.

A few counts support this clonotype. V is TRBV7-3 and J is TRBJ2-5, with a tentative D call TRBD1 (6 bases). In germline, CDR1 is SGHTA, CDR2 FQGTGA. V dropped 7 bases and J dropped 5 bases, with 14 bases sitting between them. The length of the CDR3 is 13 residues. The CDR3 is CASTFAGVETQYF. DNA of the CDR3: TGTGCCAGCACCTTCGCAGGGGTTGAGACCCAGTACTTC.

This clonotype was observed at least ten times. The rearrangement uses TRBV7-9 and TRBJ2-7; a weak D match, TRBD2 (6 bases). The V gene's germline CDR1 is SEHNR and CDR2 FQNEAQ (reference sequence). Deletions cut 5 bases from V and 6 bases from J, with 17 bases between. The length of the CDR3 is 14 residues. The CDR3 sequence is CASSPWDLQTEQYF. CDR3 nucleotide sequence: TGTGCCAGCAGCCCCTGGGACTTGCAAACCGAGCAGTACTTC.

The rearrangement uses TRBV7-3 and TRBJ2-3, with 8 bases aligning to TRBD2. Germline-derived CDR1 and CDR2 are SGHTA and FQGTGA. This CDR3 has 16 amino acids. Losses at the gene ends were 5 bases for V and 2 bases for J; bases not matched to a gene: 9. The CDR3 DNA reads as TGTGCCAGCAGCGCCGTCACTAGCGGACCCACAGATACGCAGTATTTT. Protein product: CASSAVTSGPTDTQYF. The variable domain in full, completed from reference TRBV7-3 and TRBJ2-3, reads GAGVSQTPSNKVTEKGKYVELRCDPISGHTALYWYRQSLGQGPEFLIYFQGTGAADDSGLPNDRFFAVRPEGSVSTLKIQRTERGDSAVYLCASSAVTSGPTDTQYFGPGTRLTVL.

This clonotype has only a few counts. J is TRBJ1-1 and V is TRBV5-1; D may be TRBD1 (5 bases). Germline V gene sequence: CDR1 SGHRS, CDR2 YFSETQ. V was cut by 4 bases and J by 5 bases, with 18 bases left in between. CDR3 length: 15 residues. The CDR3 sequence is CASSGGGLPGTEAFF. In DNA, the CDR3 is TGCGCCAGCAGCGGGGGGGGTCTCCCGGGGACTGAAGCTTTCTTT.

At least ten counts were recorded for this clonotype. This chain connects TRBV2 to TRBJ2-7; TRBD1 is a possible D gene (5 bases). The CDR3 is made up of 14 amino acids. Deletions cut 2 bases from V and 1 base from J, with 9 bases between. The germline V gene encodes CDR1 SNHLY and CDR2 FYNNEI. The CDR3 is CASSERRASYEQYF. The CDR3 DNA reads TGTGCCAGCAGTGAACGCAGGGCGTCCTACGAGCAGTACTTC.

This clonotype has more than one count but fewer than ten. This chain uses TRBV2 with TRBJ2-1; D is uncertain. This CDR3 is 13 amino acids long. Germline V lookup: CDR1 SNHLY, CDR2 FYNNEI. V shed 6 bases and J shed 9 bases, with 15 bases lying between them. The CDR3 DNA sequence: TGTGCCAGCAGGGCAGGAAGCTTCCCTGAGCAGTTCTTC. As protein: CASRAGSFPEQFF.

There are many counts of this clonotype. The chain recombines TRBV7-9 with TRBJ2-1; the match to TRBD2 covers 7 bases. Germline CDR1 SEHNR, CDR2 FQNEAQ (reference sequence). Trimming removed 5 bases from V and 5 bases from J; junction bases left unmatched: 9. The CDR3 runs 15 residues. The CDR3 protein is CASSGTTSYHNEQFF. The DNA of the CDR3 is TGTGCCAGCAGCGGGACTACTTCTTACCACAATGAGCAGTTCTTC.

This clonotype occurred many times. The chain uses TRBV12-3 or TRBV12-4 and TRBJ2-1; a weak D match, TRBD1 (6 bases). CDR3 size: 13 residues. The V gene lost 6 bases and the J gene lost 9 bases, with 15 bases spanning the gap. CDR3 DNA sequence: TGTGCCAGCAGCCCCCCTAACAGGGTTGAGCAGTTCTTC. It translates to CASSPPNRVEQFF.

The chain joins TRBV7-2 to TRBJ2-5; D gene unclear. This CDR3 has 13 amino acids. The germline V and J ends were trimmed by 4 bases and 4 bases, with 10 bases remaining between them. From germline, CDR1 is SGHTA and CDR2 FQGNSA. CDR3 nucleotides: TGTGCCAGCAGCTCCCTCGGGCGAGAGACCCAGTACTTC. Translated, it gives CASSSLGRETQYF. The whole variable domain, filled in from reference TRBV7-2 and TRBJ2-5, reads GAGVSQSPSNKVTEKGKDVELRCDPISGHTALYWYRQSLGQGLEFLIYFQGNSAPDKSGLPSDRFSAERTGGSVSTLTIQRTQQEDSAVYLCASSSLGRETQYFGPGTRLLVL.

This clonotype was counted ten times or more. This CDR3 is CASSPTTREATDTQYF. DNA for the CDR3: TGTGCCAGCAGCCCCACTACGAGGGAGGCGACAGATACGCAGTATTTT. The J gene is TRBJ2-3, the V gene TRBV7-8; TRBD2 might be the D (6 bases). Trimming took off 5 bases at V and 3 bases at J, with 18 bases between the two ends. The CDR3 length is 16 residues. Germline V gives CDR1 SGHVS, CDR2 FQNEAQ.

CDR3 in amino acids: CASSQDWATGNTIYF. CDR3 in DNA: TGTGCCAGCAGCCAAGATTGGGCTACGGGAAACACCATATATTTT. The chain joins TRBV3-1 to TRBJ1-3; no clear D. Germline values: CDR1 LGHDT, CDR2 YNNKEL (reference sequence). The CDR3 extends over 15 amino acids. V shed 0 bases and J shed 4 bases, with 10 bases lying between them. Based on the CDR3 plus reference TRBV3-1 and TRBJ1-3, the full variable domain is DTAVSQTPKYLVTQMGNDKSIKCEQNLGHDTMYWYKQDSKKFLKIMFSYNNKELIINETVPNRFSPKSPDKAHLNLHINSLELGDSAVYFCASSQDWATGNTIYFGEGSWLTVV.

This clonotype was seen a few times. This chain uses TRBV19 with TRBJ2-2; no clear D. V gave up 5 bases and J gave up 3 bases, with 13 bases separating them. The CDR3 is 15 amino acids. Germline V gives CDR1 LNHDA, CDR2 SQIVND (reference sequence). CDR3 DNA: TGTGCCAGTAGTGAAAAGCGTCCATACACCGGGGAGCTGTTTTTT. It is translated as CASSEKRPYTGELFF.

This clonotype was observed many times. The chain couples TRBV3-1 to TRBJ2-2, with D uncertain. CDR1 and CDR2 from the germline V gene are LGHDT and YNNKEL (reference sequence). This CDR3 has 14 amino acids. V was shortened by 4 bases and J by 4 bases, with 10 bases between the two germline ends. CDR3 in amino acids: CASSPAYFTGELFF. The DNA of the CDR3 is TGTGCCAGCAGCCCCGCTTACTTCACCGGGGAGCTGTTTTTT. The complete variable domain, with remaining parts taken from reference TRBV3-1 and TRBJ2-2, reads DTAVSQTPKYLVTQMGNDKSIKCEQNLGHDTMYWYKQDSKKFLKIMFSYNNKELIINETVPNRFSPKSPDKAHLNLHINSLELGDSAVYFCASSPAYFTGELFFGEGSRLTVL.